The clone carrying this TCR beta chain was seen ten or more times. Its cognate antigen is unknown. RNA served as the template for amplifying TCR beta CDR3 regions. HTBI primers were used in a first-round RT-PCR, which preceded a second-round multiplex PCR. TCRdb re-analysed the multiplex PCR reads in MiXCR, keeping a single row per CDR3 protein. Here the sample spans roughly 410,000 distinct CDR3 sequences, 15% to 17% being singletons. This sample stems from a study of Graves' ophthalmopathy and Graves' hyperthyroidism. Study-wide points: The model flagged ophthalmopathy progression at 65% to 71% sensitivity and 72% to 75% specificity.

CDR1 MNHEY and CDR2 SMNVEV come from the germline V gene (reference sequence). The CDR3 runs 13 residues. Trimming left V 8 bases short and J 3 bases short, with 10 bases between. Recruitment covered hyperthyroidism patients aged 18 to 65 whose new diagnosis was of under 2 months' duration. The authors isolated PBMCs from 8 to 10 ml of fresh peripheral blood. V usage is TRBV27 and J usage is TRBJ2-2, with D hard to call. The sample comprised peripheral blood. The receptor was derived from a woman younger than 35 with stable Graves' hyperthyroidism. This chain's CDR3 is CASGRRHTGELFF. DNA of the CDR3: TGTGCCAGCGGTAGGCGCCACACCGGGGAGCTGTTTTTT.